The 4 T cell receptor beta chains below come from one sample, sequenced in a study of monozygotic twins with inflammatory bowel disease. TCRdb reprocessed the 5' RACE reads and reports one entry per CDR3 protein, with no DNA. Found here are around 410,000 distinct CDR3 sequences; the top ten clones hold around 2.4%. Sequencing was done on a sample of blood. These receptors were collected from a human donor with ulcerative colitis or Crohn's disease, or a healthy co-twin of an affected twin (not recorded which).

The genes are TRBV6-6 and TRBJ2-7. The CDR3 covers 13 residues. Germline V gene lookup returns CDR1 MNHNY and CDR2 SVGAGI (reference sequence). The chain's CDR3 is CASQEPFSYEQYF.

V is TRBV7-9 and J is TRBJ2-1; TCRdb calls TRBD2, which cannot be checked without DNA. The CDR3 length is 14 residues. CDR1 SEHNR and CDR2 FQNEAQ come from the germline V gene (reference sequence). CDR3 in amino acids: CASSRTSGDGEQFF. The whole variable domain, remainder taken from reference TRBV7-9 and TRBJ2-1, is DTGVSQNPRHKITKRGQNVTFRCDPISEHNRLYWYRQTLGQGPEFLTYFQNEAQLEKSRLLSDRFSAERPKGSFSTLEIQRTEQGDSAMYLCASSRTSGDGEQFFGPGTRLTVL.

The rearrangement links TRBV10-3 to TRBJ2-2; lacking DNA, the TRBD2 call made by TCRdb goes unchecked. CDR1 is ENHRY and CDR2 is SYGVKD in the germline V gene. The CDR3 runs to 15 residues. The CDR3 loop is CAISGLAMDTGELFF.

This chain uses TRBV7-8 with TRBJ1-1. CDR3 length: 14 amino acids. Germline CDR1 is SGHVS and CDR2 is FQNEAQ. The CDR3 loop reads CASSLDSKNTEAFF.